Here is one T cell receptor delta chain with its context. Its antigen is still unknown. The CDR3 length is 19 residues. Losses at the gene ends were 2 bases for V and 0 bases for J; bases not matched to a gene: 15. CDR1 is TSWWSYY and CDR2 is QGS in the germline V gene. The template was reverse-transcribed extracted RNA. CDR3 amplicons came from multiplex PCR with pooled V-gene forward and constant-region reverse primers. TCRdb re-processed the multiplex PCR reads via CATT. This table has about 75,000 delta-chain clones, approximately 37% appearing once. Thymocytes were sorted as CD3+ TCRVdelta1+ TCRVdelta2- after alphabeta T cell depletion. The data are from a study of Vδ1+ human thymocytes. Study observations and caveats: Thymic TRG and TRD repertoires appeared highly polyclonal, with Gaussian CDR3 length distributions. Many TRG clonotypes were shared between donors; TRD repertoires were essentially private.

What was sequenced was Vdelta1+ gamma-delta thymocytes from the thymus. Subset denoted: FACS-sorted CD3+ TCRalphabeta- TCRVdelta1+ TCRVdelta2- thymocytes. This TCR came from a boy younger than two who had congenital heart surgery. V is TRDV1 and J is TRDJ1; 7 positions match TRDD3. DNA of the CDR3: TGTGCTCTTGGGGAAAAATCTACCCCTCTGGGGGCTTACACCGATAAACTCATCTTT. It translates to CALGEKSTPLGAYTDKLIF.